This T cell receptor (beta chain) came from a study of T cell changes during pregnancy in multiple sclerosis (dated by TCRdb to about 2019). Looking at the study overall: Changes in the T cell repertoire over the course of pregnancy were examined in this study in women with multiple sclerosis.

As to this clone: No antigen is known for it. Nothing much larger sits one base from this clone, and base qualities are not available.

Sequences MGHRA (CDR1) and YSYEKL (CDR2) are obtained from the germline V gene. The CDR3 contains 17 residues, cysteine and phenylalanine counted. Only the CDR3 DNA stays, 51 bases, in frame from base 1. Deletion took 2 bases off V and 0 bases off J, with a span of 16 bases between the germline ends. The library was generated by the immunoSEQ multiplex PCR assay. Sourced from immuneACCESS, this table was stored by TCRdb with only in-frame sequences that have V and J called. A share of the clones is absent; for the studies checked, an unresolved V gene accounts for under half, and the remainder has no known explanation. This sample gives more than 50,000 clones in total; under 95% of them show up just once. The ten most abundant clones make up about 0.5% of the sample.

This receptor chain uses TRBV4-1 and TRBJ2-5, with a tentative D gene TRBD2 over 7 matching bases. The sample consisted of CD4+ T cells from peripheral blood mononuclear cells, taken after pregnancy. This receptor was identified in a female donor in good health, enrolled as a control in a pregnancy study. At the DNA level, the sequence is TGCGCCAGCAGCCAAATCAGAGGGGGGGCTTACCAAGAGACCCAGTACTTC. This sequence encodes CASSQIRGGAYQETQYF.